The entry below gives a single T cell receptor beta chain sequence along with its context. This entry belongs to a study of blood T cell repertoires in COVID-19. Study details: T cells, B-cell-depleted T cells, or PBMCs supplied cDNA or gDNA.

Germline V lookup: CDR1 MNHEY, CDR2 SMNVEV (reference sequence). The V and J ends lost 7 bases and 7 bases respectively, with 15 bases between them. The CDR3 consists of 13 residues. Original methodology: Amplified reference gene primers provided the basis for estimating nucleated cell counts. Sequencing was performed with immunoSEQ multiplex PCR; in TCRdb, only in-frame clones are kept and a portion is missing. The V and J calls and clone size are taken from that table; D and trimming were inferred from the DNA. The sample shows around 200,000 clones, 70% to 90% of them seen only once. This TCR was recovered from a man in his 70s with active or convalescent COVID-19. Sequencing input: peripheral blood. The chain recombines TRBV27 with TRBJ2-3, with D possibly TRBD2 on 6 matching bases. In DNA form, the CDR3 reads TGTGCCAGCACCTATCACGGGGGAAATACGCAGTATTTT. Its translation is CASTYHGGNTQYF.